This TCR beta chain is drawn from a study of CD8+ T cells in alopecia areata. The overall study: Treatment with tofacitinib (6 to 18 months) was followed by 6 months off drug.

This clone was seen more than once but under ten times. As yet, its antigen is unknown. Following extraction, RNA underwent reverse transcription to cDNA, which served as the sequencing template. The table came from immunoSEQ multiplex PCR; TCRdb's copy has only in-frame clones and leaves some out. The data hold 90,000 to 100,000 clones, with roughly two fifths observed a single time. The germline gives CDR1 MDHEN, CDR2 SYDVKM. V was clipped by 2 bases and J by 5 bases, with 15 bases between them. The CDR3 length is 15 residues. Study-wide results and limits: TCR sharing across patients was less clear than in mice, possibly HLA-related. Scalp repertoires also include resident alphabeta T cells from normal skin.

The receptor comes from a human donor with alopecia areata. The chain combines TRBV28 with TRBJ2-5; D possibly corresponds to TRBD2 (5 bases). Sequencing used CD4+ T cells sorted from blood. As DNA, the CDR3 is TGTGCCAGCAGTTTACACGCGGGCAGAGGGGAGACCCAGTACTTC. This translates into CASSLHAGRGETQYF.